This TCR beta chain was recovered during a study of technical replicates of blood from several donors. The repertoire was sequenced with immunoSEQ multiplex PCR; TCRdb's copy has only in-frame clones and lacks some. The data hold around 63,000 clones, with roughly 98% observed a single time. The CDR3 spans 14 residues. V was clipped by 4 bases and J by 0 bases, with 11 bases between them. Germline-derived CDR1 and CDR2 are SGHRS and YFSETQ. The clonotype comes from a human donor in good health. The chain combines TRBV5-1 with TRBJ2-7, with D unresolved. What was sequenced was T cells isolated from PBMCs. The CDR3 is CASSGLPGSYEQYF. As DNA, the CDR3 is TGCGCCAGCAGCGGCCTACCAGGCTCCTACGAGCAGTACTTC.